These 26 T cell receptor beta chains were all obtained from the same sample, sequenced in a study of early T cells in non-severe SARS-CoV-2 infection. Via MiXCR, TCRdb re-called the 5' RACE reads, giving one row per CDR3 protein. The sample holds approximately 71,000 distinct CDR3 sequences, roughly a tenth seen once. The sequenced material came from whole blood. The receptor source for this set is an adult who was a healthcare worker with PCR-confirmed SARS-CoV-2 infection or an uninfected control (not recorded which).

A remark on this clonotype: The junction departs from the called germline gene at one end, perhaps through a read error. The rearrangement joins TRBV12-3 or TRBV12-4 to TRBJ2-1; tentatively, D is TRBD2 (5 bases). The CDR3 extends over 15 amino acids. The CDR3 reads CVSSFQLVSEGEQFF. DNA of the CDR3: TGTGTCAGCAGTTTTCAACTAGTTAGCGAAGGTGAGCAGTTCTTC.

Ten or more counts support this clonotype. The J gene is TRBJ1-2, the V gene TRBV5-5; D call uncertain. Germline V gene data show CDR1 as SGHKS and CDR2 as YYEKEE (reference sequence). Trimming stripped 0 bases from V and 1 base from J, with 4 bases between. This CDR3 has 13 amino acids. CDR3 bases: TGTGCCAGCAGCTTGGGGGGTAACTATGGCTACACCTTC. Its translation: CASSLGGNYGYTF.

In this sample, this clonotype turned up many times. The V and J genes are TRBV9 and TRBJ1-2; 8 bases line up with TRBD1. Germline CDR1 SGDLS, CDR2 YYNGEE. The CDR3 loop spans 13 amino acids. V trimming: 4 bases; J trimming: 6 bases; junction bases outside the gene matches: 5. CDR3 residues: CASSTGQGDGYTF. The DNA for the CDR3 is TGTGCCAGCAGCACTGGACAGGGAGATGGCTACACCTTC.

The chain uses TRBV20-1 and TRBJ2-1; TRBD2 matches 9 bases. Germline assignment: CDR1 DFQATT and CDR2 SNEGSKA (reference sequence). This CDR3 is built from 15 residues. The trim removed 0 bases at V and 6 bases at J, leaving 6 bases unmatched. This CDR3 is CSARDGAGGPNEQFF. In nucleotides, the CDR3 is TGCAGTGCTAGAGATGGGGCGGGAGGGCCCAATGAGCAGTTCTTC.

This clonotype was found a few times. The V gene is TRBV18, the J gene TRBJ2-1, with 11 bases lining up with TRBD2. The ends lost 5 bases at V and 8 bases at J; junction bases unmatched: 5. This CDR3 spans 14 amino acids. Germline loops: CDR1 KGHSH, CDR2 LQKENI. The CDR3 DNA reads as TGTGCCAGCTCAGAACTAGCGGGAGTAGATGAGCAGTTCTTC. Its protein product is CASSELAGVDEQFF.

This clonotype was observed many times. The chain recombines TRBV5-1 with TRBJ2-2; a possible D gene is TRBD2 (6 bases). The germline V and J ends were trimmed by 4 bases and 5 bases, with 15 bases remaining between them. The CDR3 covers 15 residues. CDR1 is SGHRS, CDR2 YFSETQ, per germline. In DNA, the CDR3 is TGCGCCAGCAGCACCGAAGCGGGCCAAACCGGGGAGCTGTTTTTT. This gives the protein CASSTEAGQTGELFF.

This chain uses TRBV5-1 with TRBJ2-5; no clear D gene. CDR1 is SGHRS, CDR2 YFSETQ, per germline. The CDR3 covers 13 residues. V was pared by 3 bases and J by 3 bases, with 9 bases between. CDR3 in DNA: TGCGCCAGCAGCTCCCGGGTTAAAGAGACCCAGTACTTC. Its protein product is CASSSRVKETQYF.

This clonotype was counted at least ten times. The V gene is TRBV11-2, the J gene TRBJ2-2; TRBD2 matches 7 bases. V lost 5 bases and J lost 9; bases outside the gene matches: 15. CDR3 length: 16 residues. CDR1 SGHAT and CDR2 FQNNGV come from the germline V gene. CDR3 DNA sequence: TGTGCCAGCAGCGCGACCCGACTAGCATCTCCCCGGGAGCTGTTTTTT. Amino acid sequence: CASSATRLASPRELFF.

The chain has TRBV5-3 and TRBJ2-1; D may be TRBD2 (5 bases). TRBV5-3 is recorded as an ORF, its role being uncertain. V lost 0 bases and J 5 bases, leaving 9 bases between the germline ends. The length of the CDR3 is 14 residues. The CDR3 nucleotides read TGTGCCAGAAGCTTGGGAGGGTCGGACAATGAGCAGTTCTTC. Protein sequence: CARSLGGSDNEQFF.

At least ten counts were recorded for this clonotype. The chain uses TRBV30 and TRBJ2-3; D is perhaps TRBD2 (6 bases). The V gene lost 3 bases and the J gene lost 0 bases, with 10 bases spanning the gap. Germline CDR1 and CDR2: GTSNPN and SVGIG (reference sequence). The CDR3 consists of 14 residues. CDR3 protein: CAWRMSGSTDTQYF. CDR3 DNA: TGTGCCTGGAGAATGAGCGGGAGCACAGATACGCAGTATTTT. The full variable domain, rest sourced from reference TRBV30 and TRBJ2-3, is SQTIHQWPATLVQPVGSPLSLECTVEGTSNPNLYWYRQAAGRGLQLLFYSVGIGQISSEVPQNLSASRPQDRQFILSSKKLLLSDSGFYLCAWRMSGSTDTQYFGPGTRLTVL.

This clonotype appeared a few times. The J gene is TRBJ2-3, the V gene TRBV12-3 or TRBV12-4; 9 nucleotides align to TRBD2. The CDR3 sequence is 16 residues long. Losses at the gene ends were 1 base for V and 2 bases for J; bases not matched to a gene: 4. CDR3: CASSLGLAGPTDTQYF. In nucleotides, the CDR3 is TGTGCCAGCAGTTTAGGCCTAGCGGGGCCCACAGATACGCAGTATTTT.

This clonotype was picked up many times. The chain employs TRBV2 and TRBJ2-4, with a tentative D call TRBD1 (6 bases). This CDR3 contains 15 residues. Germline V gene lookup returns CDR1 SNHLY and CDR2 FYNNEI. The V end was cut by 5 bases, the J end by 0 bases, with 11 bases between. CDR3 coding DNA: TGTGCCAGCAGTTCCCAGGGGCTAGCCAAAAACATTCAGTACTTC. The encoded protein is CASSSQGLAKNIQYF.

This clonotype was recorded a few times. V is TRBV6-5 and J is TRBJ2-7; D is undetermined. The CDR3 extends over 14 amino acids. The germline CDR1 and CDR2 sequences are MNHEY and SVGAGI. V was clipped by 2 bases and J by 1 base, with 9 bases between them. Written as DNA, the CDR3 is TGTGCCAGCAGTTACGAGGTCGGATCCTACGAGCAGTACTTC. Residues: CASSYEVGSYEQYF.

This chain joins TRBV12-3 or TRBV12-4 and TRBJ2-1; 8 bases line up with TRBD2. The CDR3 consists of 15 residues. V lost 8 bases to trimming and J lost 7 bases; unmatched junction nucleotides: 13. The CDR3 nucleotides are TGTGCCAGCGCACACGGGACTAGAGGAATAAATGAGCAGTTCTTC. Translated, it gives CASAHGTRGINEQFF.

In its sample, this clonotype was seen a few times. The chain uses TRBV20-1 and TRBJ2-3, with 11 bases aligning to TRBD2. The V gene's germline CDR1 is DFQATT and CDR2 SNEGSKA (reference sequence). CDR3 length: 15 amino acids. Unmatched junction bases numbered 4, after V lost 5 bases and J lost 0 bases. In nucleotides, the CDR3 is TGCAGTGCTTTAGGACTAGCGGGTAGCACAGATACGCAGTATTTT. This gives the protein CSALGLAGSTDTQYF.

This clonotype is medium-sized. The CDR3 is CASSPRTAFTGELFF. The CDR3 DNA sequence: TGTGCCAGCAGCCCCCGGACAGCATTCACCGGGGAGCTGTTTTTT. The genes are TRBV5-5 and TRBJ2-2, with D perhaps matching TRBD1 (6 bases). Germline V gene lookup returns CDR1 SGHKS and CDR2 YYEKEE (reference sequence). The V and J ends lost 4 bases and 4 bases respectively, with 14 bases between them. The CDR3 spans 15 residues. Supplemented by reference TRBV5-5 and TRBJ2-2, the full variable domain reads DAGVTQSPTHLIKTRGQQVTLRCSPISGHKSVSWYQQVLGQGPQFIFQYYEKEERGRGNFPDRFSARQFPNYSSELNVNALLLGDSALYLCASSPRTAFTGELFFGEGSRLTVL.

The CDR3 is CSAGTPFGELFF. Here the CDR3 DNA reads TGCAGTGCTGGGACCCCTTTTGGGGAGCTGTTTTTT. The J gene is TRBJ2-2, the V gene TRBV20-1, with D perhaps given as TRBD1 or TRBD2 (5 bases each). Trimming shortened V by 5 bases and J by 8 bases, and 12 bases separated the two germline ends. The CDR3 runs to 12 residues. From germline, CDR1 is DFQATT and CDR2 SNEGSKA (reference sequence).

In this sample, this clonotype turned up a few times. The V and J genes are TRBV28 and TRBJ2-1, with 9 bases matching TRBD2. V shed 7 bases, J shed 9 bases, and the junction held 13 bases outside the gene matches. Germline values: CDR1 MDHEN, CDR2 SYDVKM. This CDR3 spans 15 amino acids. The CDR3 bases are TGTGCCAGCATCGGGGGGTTAGCGGGAGTCCCTGAGCAGTTCTTC. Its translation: CASIGGLAGVPEQFF.

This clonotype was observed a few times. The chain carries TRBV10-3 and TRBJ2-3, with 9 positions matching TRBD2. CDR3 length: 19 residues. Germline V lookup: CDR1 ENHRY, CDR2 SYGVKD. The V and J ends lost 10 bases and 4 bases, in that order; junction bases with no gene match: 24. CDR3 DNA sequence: TGTGCCAGGGCACTAGCGGGTTCCCTTATAACGCCCCCAGCAGATACGCAGTATTTT. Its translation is CARALAGSLITPPADTQYF.

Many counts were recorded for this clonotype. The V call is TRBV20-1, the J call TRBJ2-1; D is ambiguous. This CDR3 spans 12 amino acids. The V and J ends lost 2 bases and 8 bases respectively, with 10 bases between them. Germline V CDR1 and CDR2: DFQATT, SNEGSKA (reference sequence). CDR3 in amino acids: CSARTHLHEQFF. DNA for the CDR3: TGCAGTGCTAGAACGCACTTGCATGAGCAGTTCTTC.

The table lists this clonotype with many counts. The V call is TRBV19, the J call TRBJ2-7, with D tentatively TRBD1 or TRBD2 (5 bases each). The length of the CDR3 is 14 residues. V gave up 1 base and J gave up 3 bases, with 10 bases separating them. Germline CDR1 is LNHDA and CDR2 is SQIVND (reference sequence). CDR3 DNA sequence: TGTGCCAGTAGTATAGTCGTGGGGGACTACGAGCAGTACTTC. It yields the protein CASSIVVGDYEQYF.

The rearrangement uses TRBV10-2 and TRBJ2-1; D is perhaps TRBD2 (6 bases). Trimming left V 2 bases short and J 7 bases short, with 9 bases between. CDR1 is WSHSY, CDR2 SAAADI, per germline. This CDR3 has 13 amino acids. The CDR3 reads CASSENGGNEQFF. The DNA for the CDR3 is TGCGCCAGCAGTGAGAACGGGGGAAATGAGCAGTTCTTC.

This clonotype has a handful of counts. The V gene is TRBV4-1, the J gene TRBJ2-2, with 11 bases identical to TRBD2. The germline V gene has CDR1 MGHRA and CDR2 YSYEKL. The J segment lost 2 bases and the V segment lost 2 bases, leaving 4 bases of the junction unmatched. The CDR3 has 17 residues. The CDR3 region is CASSQIAGGQNTGELFF. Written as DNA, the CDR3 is TGCGCCAGCAGCCAAATAGCGGGAGGGCAAAACACCGGGGAGCTGTTTTTT.

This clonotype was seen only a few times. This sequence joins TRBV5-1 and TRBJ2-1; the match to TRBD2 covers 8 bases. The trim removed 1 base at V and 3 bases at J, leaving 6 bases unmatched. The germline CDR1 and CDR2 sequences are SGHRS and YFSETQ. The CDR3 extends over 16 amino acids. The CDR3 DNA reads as TGCGCCAGCAGCTTGACAAGCGGGAGACGCTACAATGAGCAGTTCTTC. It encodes CASSLTSGRRYNEQFF.

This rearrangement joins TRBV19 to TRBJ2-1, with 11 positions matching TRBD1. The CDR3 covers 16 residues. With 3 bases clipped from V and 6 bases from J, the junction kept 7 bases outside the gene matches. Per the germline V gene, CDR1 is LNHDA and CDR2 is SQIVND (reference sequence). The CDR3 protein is CASSMPVGQGANEQFF. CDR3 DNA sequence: TGTGCCAGTAGTATGCCCGTCGGACAGGGGGCCAATGAGCAGTTCTTC.

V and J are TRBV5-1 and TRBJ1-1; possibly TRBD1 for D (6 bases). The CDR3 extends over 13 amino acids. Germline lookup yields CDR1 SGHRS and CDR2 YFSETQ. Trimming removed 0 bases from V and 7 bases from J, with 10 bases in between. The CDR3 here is CASSLGQAGEAFF. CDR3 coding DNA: TGCGCCAGCAGCTTGGGACAGGCAGGTGAAGCTTTCTTT.